This T cell receptor (beta chain) was recovered during a study of T-cell reconstitution after alpha-beta-depleted transplantation in children. Study outcomes and limitations: At one year after transplant, newly produced T cells mostly accounted for T-cell counts and diversity.

Germline CDR1 and CDR2: SGHAT and FQNNGV. V was pared by 3 bases and J by 6 bases, with 11 bases between. The CDR3 runs 13 residues. Preparation of the TCRbeta library used unique molecular identifiers. TCRdb ran MiXCR on the PCR reads and lists one entry per CDR3 protein. The sample lists about 980,000 distinct CDR3 sequences, 25% to 30% occurring once. About this clonotype itself: Its target is not known.

The chain carries TRBV11-2 and TRBJ1-1; D uncertain. The receptor was derived from a boy under two years old who had a stem cell transplant for SCID, so the T cells may come from the graft donor. The sample in question was PBMCs, mostly from graft donor cells, obtained 360 days after TCRalphabeta/CD19-depleted stem cell transplant. The CDR3 loop is CASSFRNSPEAFF. The DNA for the CDR3 is TGTGCCAGCAGCTTTCGTAACAGCCCTGAAGCTTTCTTT.